Below are 20 T cell receptor beta chains sequenced from a single sample in a study of cytomegalovirus exposure and HLA in healthy donors. Researchers ran the PCR with 60 Vbeta and 13 Jbeta primers. Assay: immunoSEQ multiplex PCR; the TCRdb copy retains only in-frame clones and omits some. Found here are around 120,000 clones, approximately 76% of them singletons; the top ten hold approximately 16%. Sequencing was carried out using PBMCs. The origin of the receptors is a man over 45 in good health and CMV-seropositive.

This rearrangement joins TRBV10-3 to TRBJ1-2, with D unclear. Germline V gives CDR1 ENHRY, CDR2 SYGVKD. The CDR3 sequence is 14 residues long. V lost 3 bases to trimming and J lost 4 bases, with 12 bases between them. The CDR3 sequence is CAISDLGGPYGYTF. DNA for the CDR3: TGTGCCATCAGTGACTTAGGAGGGCCCTATGGCTACACCTTC.

This rearrangement joins TRBV28 to TRBJ2-5, with 12 positions matching TRBD1. V lost 3 bases, J lost 5 bases, and 7 bases stayed unmatched. Germline loops: CDR1 MDHEN, CDR2 SYDVKM. This CDR3 region has 16 residues. The CDR3 DNA reads as TGTGCCAGCAGTTTCTGGGGGACAGGGGGCGGCGAGACCCAGTACTTC. Translation: CASSFWGTGGGETQYF.

V usage is TRBV28 and J usage is TRBJ2-7; 7 bases map to TRBD2. The V and J ends lost 6 bases and 0 bases, in that order; junction bases with no gene match: 5. Germline CDR1 and CDR2: MDHEN and SYDVKM. This CDR3 has 14 residues. The CDR3 spells CASRTGGRSYEQYF. CDR3 sequence (DNA): TGTGCCAGCAGAACGGGAGGTCGCTCCTACGAGCAGTACTTC.

This chain links TRBV5-4 with TRBJ2-7; 9 bases match TRBD2. Germline trimming cut 4 bases from V and 5 bases from J; bases unmatched to any gene: 7. There are 14 residues in the CDR3. CDR1 SGHNT and CDR2 YYREEE come from the germline V gene (reference sequence). Written as DNA, the CDR3 is TGTGCCAGCAGCCCAGGCGGGGGGGCCCACGAGCAGTACTTC. It is translated as CASSPGGGAHEQYF.

The V and J genes are TRBV4-1 and TRBJ2-5; 7 positions match TRBD1. CDR1 and CDR2 (germline): MGHRA, YSYEKL. Losses at the gene ends were 4 bases for V and 5 bases for J; bases not matched to a gene: 10. This CDR3 is 15 amino acids long. The CDR3 bases are TGCGCCAGCAGCCTGGCCAGGGGGAAGGGGGAGACCCAGTACTTC. It is translated as CASSLARGKGETQYF.

The chain carries TRBV7-2 and TRBJ1-2; 9 bases agree with TRBD1. Per the germline V gene, CDR1 is SGHTA and CDR2 is FQGNSA. The V gene end was trimmed by 5 bases and the J gene end by 2 bases; junction bases not matched to a gene: 15. This CDR3 is 18 amino acids long. The CDR3 spells CASSPRVSPGTGNYGYTF. The CDR3 DNA follows: TGTGCCAGCAGCCCCCGTGTTAGCCCAGGGACAGGGAACTATGGCTACACCTTC. Full variable domain (remainder filled in from reference TRBV7-2 and TRBJ1-2): GAGVSQSPSNKVTEKGKDVELRCDPISGHTALYWYRQSLGQGLEFLIYFQGNSAPDKSGLPSDRFSAERTGGSVSTLTIQRTQQEDSAVYLCASSPRVSPGTGNYGYTFGSGTRLTVV.

The chain joins TRBV9 to TRBJ1-3, with 8 bases that match TRBD1. The CDR3 has 15 amino acids. Germline V gives CDR1 SGDLS, CDR2 YYNGEE. J lost 1 base, V lost 2 bases, and 2 bases had no gene match. The CDR3 region has the DNA TGTGCCAGCAGCGTCAGGACAGGGTCTGGAAACACCATATATTTT. As protein: CASSVRTGSGNTIYF.

The genes are TRBV6-4 and TRBJ2-1, with TRBD2 matching over 7 bases. The V and J ends lost 5 bases and 3 bases, in that order; junction bases with no gene match: 1. Germline CDR1 is MRHNA and CDR2 is SNTAGT. The CDR3 contains 13 residues. CDR3 nucleotide sequence: TGTGCCAGCAGTCGGGACTACTACAATGAGCAGTTCTTC. Translating gives CASSRDYYNEQFF.

V is TRBV27 and J is TRBJ1-5, with TRBD1 identical over 8 bases. This CDR3 comprises 15 residues. V lost 6 bases and J lost 4; bases outside the gene matches: 8. The germline gives CDR1 MNHEY, CDR2 SMNVEV (reference sequence). The CDR3 sequence: CASRSGQGRNQPQHF. The CDR3 DNA is TGTGCCAGCAGAAGCGGACAGGGCCGGAATCAGCCCCAGCATTTT.

This clone has a handful of counts. The chain is built from TRBV29-1 and TRBJ2-1; 10 bases line up with TRBD2. The CDR3 totals 14 residues. Trimming at V came to 7 bases and at J to 0 bases, leaving 3 bases not matched to a gene. In germline, CDR1 is SQVTM, CDR2 ANQGSEA. The CDR3 bases are TGCAGCGATTTAGCGGGAGGCTCCTACAATGAGCAGTTCTTC. Protein product: CSDLAGGSYNEQFF.

The V call is TRBV6-1, the J call TRBJ2-5, with unresolved D. V was shortened by 2 bases and J by 7 bases, with 8 bases between the two germline ends. This CDR3 is built from 12 residues. Per germline, CDR1 MNHNS and CDR2 SASEGT. The CDR3 loop is CASSEPGWTQYF. The CDR3 DNA is TGTGCCAGCAGTGAACCAGGTTGGACCCAGTACTTC.

CDR3 sequence: CASSSVQGGRGTDTQYF. CDR3 DNA sequence: TGTGCCAGCAGTTCGGTCCAGGGGGGCAGAGGGACAGATACGCAGTATTTT. The chain links TRBV5-4 to TRBJ2-3; the D gene is possibly TRBD1 (7 bases). CDR3 length: 17 residues. The V and J ends lost 5 bases and 3 bases respectively, with 22 bases between them. In germline, CDR1 is SGHNT, CDR2 YYREEE (reference sequence).

The chain employs TRBV10-3 and TRBJ2-5; 7 bases fit TRBD2. Germline assignment: CDR1 ENHRY and CDR2 SYGVKD. CDR3 length: 11 amino acids. V was pared by 10 bases and J by 4 bases, with 3 bases of the junction left unmatched. The CDR3 protein is CASPGGETQYF. CDR3 DNA: TGTGCCAGCCCGGGGGGAGAGACCCAGTACTTC.

This sequence joins TRBV5-4 and TRBJ1-1; a possible D gene is TRBD1 (6 bases). The ends were cut back, 0 bases at V and 1 base at J, with 10 bases in the middle. There are 15 residues in the CDR3. Germline CDR1 and CDR2: SGHNT and YYREEE (reference sequence). DNA of the CDR3: TGTGCCAGCAGCTTGGTTAAACAGGGGAACACTGAAGCTTTCTTT. Residues: CASSLVKQGNTEAFF. The full variable domain, rest sourced from reference TRBV5-4 and TRBJ1-1, is ETGVTQSPTHLIKTRGQQVTLRCSSQSGHNTVSWYQQALGQGPQFIFQYYREEENGRGNFPPRFSGLQFPNYSSELNVNALELDDSALYLCASSLVKQGNTEAFFGQGTRLTVV.

The chain couples TRBV7-8 to TRBJ1-1; D unclear. Trimming pared 1 base from V and 0 bases from J, leaving 9 bases between. The CDR3 extends over 15 amino acids. Germline loops: CDR1 SGHVS, CDR2 FQNEAQ. The CDR3 loop reads CASSLDGRMNTEAFF. The CDR3 DNA follows: TGTGCCAGCAGCTTAGACGGCAGGATGAACACTGAAGCTTTCTTT.

This clone has a handful of counts. The chain employs TRBV2 and TRBJ1-5; D gene ambiguous. CDR1 is SNHLY, CDR2 FYNNEI, per germline. This CDR3 spans 15 amino acids. V lost 2 bases and J lost 11, with 19 bases in between. CDR3 sequence: CASSESLMSWRAQHF. As DNA, the CDR3 is TGTGCCAGCAGTGAAAGCTTGATGAGCTGGAGGGCCCAGCATTTT.

The J gene is TRBJ2-5, the V gene TRBV18, with D perhaps matching TRBD2 (5 bases). Germline CDR1 reads KGHSH; CDR2 reads LQKENI. This CDR3 is 15 amino acids long. The V end lost 6 bases, the J end lost 2 bases, and 16 bases lay between the germline ends. Written as DNA, the CDR3 is TGTGCCAGCTCGGGCTACCGGACTGTACAAGAGACCCAGTACTTC. The encoded protein is CASSGYRTVQETQYF. Using reference TRBV18 and TRBJ2-5 for the parts outside the CDR3, the full variable domain is NAGVMQNPRHLVRRRGQEARLRCSPMKGHSHVYWYRQLPEEGLKFMVYLQKENIIDESGMPKERFSAEFPKEGPSILRIQQVVRGDSAAYFCASSGYRTVQETQYFGPGTRLLVL.

The chain joins TRBV6-1 to TRBJ2-7, with TRBD1 identical over 7 bases. This CDR3 has 12 residues. The germline CDR1 and CDR2 sequences are MNHNS and SASEGT. With V trimmed by 6 bases and J by 4 bases, 3 bases remained unmatched. CDR3 sequence (DNA): TGTGCCAGCAGGGGACAGCTATACGAGCAGTACTTC. Amino acid sequence: CASRGQLYEQYF.

This chain uses TRBV6-5 with TRBJ2-2; the D gene is possibly TRBD1 (6 bases). Germline lookup yields CDR1 MNHEY and CDR2 SVGAGI. This CDR3 has 15 amino acids. The ends were cut back, 2 bases at V and 2 bases at J, with 9 bases in the middle. CDR3 nucleotides: TGTGCCAGCAGTTACCGGGACACAAACACCGGGGAGCTGTTTTTT. Protein: CASSYRDTNTGELFF.

This chain uses TRBV15 with TRBJ1-2, with 8 nucleotides matching TRBD1. V trimming: 7 bases; J trimming: 3 bases; junction bases outside the gene matches: 4. CDR1 LNHNV and CDR2 YYDKDF come from the germline V gene (reference sequence). This CDR3 has 13 residues. CDR3 nucleotides: TGTGCCACCACCCTGGACAGGGACTATGGCTACACCTTC. Translated, it gives CATTLDRDYGYTF.